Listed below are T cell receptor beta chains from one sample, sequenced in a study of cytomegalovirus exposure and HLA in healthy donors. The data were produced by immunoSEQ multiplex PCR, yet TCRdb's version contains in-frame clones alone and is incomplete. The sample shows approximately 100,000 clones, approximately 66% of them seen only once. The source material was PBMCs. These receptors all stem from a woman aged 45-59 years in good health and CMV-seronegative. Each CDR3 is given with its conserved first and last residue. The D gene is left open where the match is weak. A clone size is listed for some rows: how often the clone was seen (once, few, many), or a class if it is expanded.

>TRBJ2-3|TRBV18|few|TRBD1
CASSLTQGDTDTQYF
TGTGCCAGCTCACTAACGCAGGGGGACACAGATACGCAGTATTTT
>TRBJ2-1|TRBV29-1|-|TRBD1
CSVRRTGEEQFF
TGCAGCGTCCGCCGGACAGGGGAAGAGCAGTTCTTC
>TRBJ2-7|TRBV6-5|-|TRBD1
CASRTRGDRNYEQYF
TGTGCCAGCAGAACCCGCGGGGACAGGAATTACGAGCAGTACTTC
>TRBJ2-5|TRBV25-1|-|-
CASTQTGLQETQYF
TGTGCCAGCACTCAAACAGGCCTACAAGAGACCCAGTACTTC
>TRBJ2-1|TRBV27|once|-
CASSFEARASYNEQFF
TGTGCCAGCAGTTTTGAGGCCAGGGCCAGCTACAATGAGCAGTTCTTC
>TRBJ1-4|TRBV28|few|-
CASSLRDEKLFF
TGTGCCAGCAGTTTACGCGATGAAAAACTGTTTTTT
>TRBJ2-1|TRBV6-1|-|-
CASSDLSRGYNEQFF
TGTGCCAGCAGTGATTTAAGCCGAGGATACAATGAGCAGTTCTTC
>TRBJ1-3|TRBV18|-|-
CASSIFDYSGNTIYF
TGTGCCAGCTCGATCTTTGACTACTCTGGAAACACCATATATTTT
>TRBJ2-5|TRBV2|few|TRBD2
CASSERGAGGETQYF
TGTGCCAGCAGTGAAAGAGGGGCGGGGGGAGAGACCCAGTACTTC
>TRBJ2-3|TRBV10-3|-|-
CAIRTDTDTQYF
TGTGCCATCAGGACAGATACAGATACGCAGTATTTT
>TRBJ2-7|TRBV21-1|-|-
CASSKRHKEYEQYF
TGTGCCAGCAGCAAAAGACACAAGGAATACGAGCAGTACTTC
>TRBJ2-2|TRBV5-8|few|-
CASSLSGTGELFF
TGTGCCAGCAGCTTATCAGGAACCGGGGAGCTGTTTTTT
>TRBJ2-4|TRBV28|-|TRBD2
CASSFAQLAGFNRAKNIQYF
TGTGCCAGCAGTTTTGCCCAACTAGCGGGATTTAACAGGGCCAAAAACATTCAGTACTTC
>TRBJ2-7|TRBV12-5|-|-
CASGLVLGQASYEQYF
TGTGCTAGTGGTTTGGTATTGGGGCAGGCGTCCTACGAGCAGTACTTC
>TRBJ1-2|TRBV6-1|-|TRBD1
CASSEDRGTTSYYGYTF
TGTGCCAGCAGTGAAGACAGGGGGACTACATCTTACTATGGCTACACCTTC
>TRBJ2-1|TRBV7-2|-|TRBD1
CASSTQQGAVYNEQFF
TGTGCCAGCAGCACCCAACAGGGGGCCGTATACAATGAGCAGTTCTTC
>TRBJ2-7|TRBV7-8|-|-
CASSLASSYEQYF
TGTGCCAGCAGCTTAGCATCTTCCTACGAGCAGTACTTC
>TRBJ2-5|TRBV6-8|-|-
CASSYQGLGETQYF
TGTGCCAGCAGTTATCAGGGTTTAGGGGAGACCCAGTACTTC
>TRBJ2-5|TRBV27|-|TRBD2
CASSPAGGLRTQYF
TGTGCCAGCAGTCCGGCGGGGGGGCTAAGGACCCAGTACTTC